This paragraph reports one T cell receptor beta chain. The sample originates from a study of CD4+ T cells in melanoma. J lost 7 bases, V lost 3 bases, and 6 bases had no gene match. Germline V gene lookup returns CDR1 SGDLS and CDR2 YYNGEE. This CDR3 has 13 amino acids. TCRdb's table, derived via immunoSEQ multiplex PCR, lists solely in-frame clones and lacks some. The sample yields more than 13,000 clones, 62% seen once. Sequencing was carried out using cells from a culture (not recorded whether cultured in vitro). The J gene is TRBJ1-1, the V gene TRBV9; 7 nucleotides line up with TRBD1. The receptor comes from a human donor with melanoma. CDR3 bases: TGTGCCAGCAGCGGCGGACAGGATTTTGAAGCTTTCTTT. Its protein is CASSGGQDFEAFF.